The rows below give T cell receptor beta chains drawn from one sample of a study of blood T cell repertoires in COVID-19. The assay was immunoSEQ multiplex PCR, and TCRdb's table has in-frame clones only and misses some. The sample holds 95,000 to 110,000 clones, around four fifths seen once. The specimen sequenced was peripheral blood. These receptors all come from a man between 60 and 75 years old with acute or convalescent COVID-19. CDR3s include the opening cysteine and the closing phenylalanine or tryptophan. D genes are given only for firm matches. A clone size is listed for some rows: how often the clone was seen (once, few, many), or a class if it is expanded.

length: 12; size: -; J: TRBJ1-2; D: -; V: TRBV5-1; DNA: TGCGCCAGCAGCTACCCCAGCTATGGCTACACCTTC; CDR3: CASSYPSYGYTF
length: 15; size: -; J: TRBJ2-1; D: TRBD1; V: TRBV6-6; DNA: TGTGCCAGCAGTTACGAGGGAACAGGGGATAATGAGCAGTTCTTC; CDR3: CASSYEGTGDNEQFF
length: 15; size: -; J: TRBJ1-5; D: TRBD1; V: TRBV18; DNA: TGTGCCAGCTCACCATCGGACAGGGGAAACCAGCCCCAGCATTTT; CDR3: CASSPSDRGNQPQHF
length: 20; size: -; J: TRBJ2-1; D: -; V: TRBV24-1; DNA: TGTGCCACCAGTGATCCCGCCGCGCCTAAGGGGACGTCCCCCGGGAGTGAGCAGTTCTTC; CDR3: CATSDPAAPKGTSPGSEQFF
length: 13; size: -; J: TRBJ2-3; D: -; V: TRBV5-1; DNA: TGCGCCAGCAGTTTACAGGGAACAGATACGCAGTATTTT; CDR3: CASSLQGTDTQYF
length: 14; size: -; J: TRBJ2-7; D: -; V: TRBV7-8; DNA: TGTGCCAGCAGCGGGGTGCGGACAGCAACCGAGCAGTACTTC; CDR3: CASSGVRTATEQYF
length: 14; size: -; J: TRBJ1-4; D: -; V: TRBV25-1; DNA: TGTGCCAGCACCCTGGGACATTCTAATGAAAAACTGTTTTTT; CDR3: CASTLGHSNEKLFF
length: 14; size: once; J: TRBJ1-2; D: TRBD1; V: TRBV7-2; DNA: TGTGCCAGCAGCCCAAAACAGGGGATGGGGGGCTACACCTTC; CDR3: CASSPKQGMGGYTF
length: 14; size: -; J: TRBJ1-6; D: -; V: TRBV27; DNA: TGTGCCAGCAGTTTCCGGGGGGATAATTCACCCCTCCACTTT; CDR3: CASSFRGDNSPLHF
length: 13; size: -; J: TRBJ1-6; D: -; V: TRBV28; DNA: TGTGCCAGCAGTCCCCCTGTTAATTCACCCCTCCACTTT; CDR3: CASSPPVNSPLHF
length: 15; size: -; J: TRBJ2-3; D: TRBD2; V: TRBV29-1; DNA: TGCAGCGTTGAAGAAATCGCGGGGAGGGCAGATACGCAGTATTTT; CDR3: CSVEEIAGRADTQYF
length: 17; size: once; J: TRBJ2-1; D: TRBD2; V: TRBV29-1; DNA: TGCAGCGCCGCGACTAGCGGGAGGTCCAGCTCCTACAATGAGCAGTTCTTC; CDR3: CSAATSGRSSSYNEQFF
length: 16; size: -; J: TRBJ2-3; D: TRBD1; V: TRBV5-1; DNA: TGCGCCAGCAGCTTGGGGGACAGGGTCAGCACAGATACGCAGTATTTT; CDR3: CASSLGDRVSTDTQYF
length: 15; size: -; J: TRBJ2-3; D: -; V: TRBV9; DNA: TGTGCCAGCAGCGTAGCACCAGGGCCCACAGATACGCAGTATTTT; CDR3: CASSVAPGPTDTQYF
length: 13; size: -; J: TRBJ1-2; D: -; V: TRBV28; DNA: TGTGCCAGCAGTTTGCCAGGATATCATGGCTACACCTTC; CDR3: CASSLPGYHGYTF
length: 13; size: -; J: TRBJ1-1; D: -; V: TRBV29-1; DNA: TGCAGCGTGGCGGGAGGGGGTGACACTGAAGCTTTCTTT; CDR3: CSVAGGGDTEAFF
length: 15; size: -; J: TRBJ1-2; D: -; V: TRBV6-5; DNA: TGTGCCAGCAGGCCTTACAGGGCGACCAACTATGGCTACACCTTC; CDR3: CASRPYRATNYGYTF
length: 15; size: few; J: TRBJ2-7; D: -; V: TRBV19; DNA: TGTGCCAGTAGATCTGTTTCCGGGACACGGAACGAGCAGTACTTC; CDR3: CASRSVSGTRNEQYF
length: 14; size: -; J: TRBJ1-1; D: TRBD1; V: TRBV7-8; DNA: TGTGCCAGCAGCAGGGGACAGAGGAACACTGAAGCTTTCTTT; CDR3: CASSRGQRNTEAFF
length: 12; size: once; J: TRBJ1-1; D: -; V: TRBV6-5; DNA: TGTGCCAGCAGTTACTCCGCGGGGGAAGCTTTCTTT; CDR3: CASSYSAGEAFF
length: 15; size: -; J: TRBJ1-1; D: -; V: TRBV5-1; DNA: TGCGCCAGCAGCCCAAGTTCAGCGGGGAGAACTGAAGCTTTCTTT; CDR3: CASSPSSAGRTEAFF
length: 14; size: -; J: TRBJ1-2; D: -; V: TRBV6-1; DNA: TGTGCCAGCAGTGAAGCCTCCAGGGGAATGCGCTACACCTTC; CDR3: CASSEASRGMRYTF
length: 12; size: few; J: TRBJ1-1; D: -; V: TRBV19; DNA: TGTGCCAGTAGTACCCGGGGGGGAGAAGCTTTCTTT; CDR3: CASSTRGGEAFF
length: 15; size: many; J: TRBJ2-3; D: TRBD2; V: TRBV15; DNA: TGTGCCACCAGCAATCCTAGCGGGGCCACAGATACGCAGTATTTT; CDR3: CATSNPSGATDTQYF
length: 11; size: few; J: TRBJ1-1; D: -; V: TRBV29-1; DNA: TGCAGCGCGATGACAGGAAATACTGCTTTCTTT; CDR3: CSAMTGNTAFF
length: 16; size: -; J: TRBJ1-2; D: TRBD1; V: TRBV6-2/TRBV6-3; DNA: TGTGCCAGCAGTGCCGGGACAGGGTCGTTGAATGATGGCTACACCTTC; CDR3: CASSAGTGSLNDGYTF
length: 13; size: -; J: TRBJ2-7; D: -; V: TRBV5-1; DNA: TGCGCCAGCAGCGGGGACACCTCCTACGAGCAGTACTTC; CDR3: CASSGDTSYEQYF
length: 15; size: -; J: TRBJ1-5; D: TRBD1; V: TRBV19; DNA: TGTGCCAGTAGTATAGGGACAGGGGGCGATCAGCCCCAGCATTTT; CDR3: CASSIGTGGDQPQHF
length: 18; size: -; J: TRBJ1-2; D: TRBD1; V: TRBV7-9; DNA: TGTGCCAGCAGCTTAGGAAGGACAGGCCTTTACTTCAACTATGGCTACACCTTC; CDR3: CASSLGRTGLYFNYGYTF
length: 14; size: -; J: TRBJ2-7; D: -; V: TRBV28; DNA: TGTGCCAGCAGTCTCCGACAGAACTACTACGAGCAGTACTTC; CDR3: CASSLRQNYYEQYF
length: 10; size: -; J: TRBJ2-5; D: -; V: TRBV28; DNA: TGTGCCAGCGGGGGGGGCCGCCAGTACTTC; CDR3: CASGGGRQYF
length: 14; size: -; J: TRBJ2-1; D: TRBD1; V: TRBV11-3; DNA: TGTGCCAGCAGCGGACAGGGGTTATACAATGAGCAGTTCTTC; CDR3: CASSGQGLYNEQFF
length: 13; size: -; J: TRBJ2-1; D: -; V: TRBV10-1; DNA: TGCGCCAGCAGTGAGACGGGTCGGGATGAGCAGTTCTTC; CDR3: CASSETGRDEQFF
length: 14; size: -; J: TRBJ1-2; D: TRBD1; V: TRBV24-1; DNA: TGTGCCACCAGTGATCCGGGACAGGAATATGGCTACACCTTC; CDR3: CATSDPGQEYGYTF
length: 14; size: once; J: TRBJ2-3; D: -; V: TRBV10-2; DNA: TGCGCCAGCACAGGGGGGCTCTCCACAGATACGCAGTATTTT; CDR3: CASTGGLSTDTQYF
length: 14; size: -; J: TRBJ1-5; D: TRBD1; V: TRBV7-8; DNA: TGTGCCAGCAGCCGAGGGGGCGCCCATCAGCCCCAGCATTTT; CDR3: CASSRGGAHQPQHF
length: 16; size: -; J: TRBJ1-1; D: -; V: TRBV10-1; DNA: TGCGCCAGCAGTGGTTCTCGGGGGGCGCCTAACACTGAAGCTTTCTTT; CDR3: CASSGSRGAPNTEAFF
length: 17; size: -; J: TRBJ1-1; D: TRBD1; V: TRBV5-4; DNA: TGTGCCAGCAGCTCCGCCCCCCGGGGACAGGTTGCTACTGAAGCTTTCTTT; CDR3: CASSSAPRGQVATEAFF
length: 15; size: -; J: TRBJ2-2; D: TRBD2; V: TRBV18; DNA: TGTGCCAGCTCACGGGCTAGCGGGAGTACCGGGGAGCTGTTTTTT; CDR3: CASSRASGSTGELFF
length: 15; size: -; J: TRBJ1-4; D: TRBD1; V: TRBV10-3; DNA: TGTGCCATCAGTGCGACAGGGGGCGCCGACGAAAAACTGTTTTTT; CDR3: CAISATGGADEKLFF